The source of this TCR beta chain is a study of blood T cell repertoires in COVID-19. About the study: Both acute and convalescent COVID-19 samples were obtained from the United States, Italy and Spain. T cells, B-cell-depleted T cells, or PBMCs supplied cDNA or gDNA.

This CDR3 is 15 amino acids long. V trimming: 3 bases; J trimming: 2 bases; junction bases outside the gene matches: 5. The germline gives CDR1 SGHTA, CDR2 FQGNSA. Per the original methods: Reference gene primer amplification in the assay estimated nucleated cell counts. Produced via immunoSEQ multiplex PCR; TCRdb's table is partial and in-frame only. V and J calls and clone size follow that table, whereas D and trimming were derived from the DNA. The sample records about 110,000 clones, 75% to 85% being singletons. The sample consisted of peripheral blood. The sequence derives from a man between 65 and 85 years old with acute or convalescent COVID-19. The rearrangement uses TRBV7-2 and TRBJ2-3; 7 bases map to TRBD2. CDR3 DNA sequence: TGTGCCAGCAGCTTCTCTAGCGGACACACAGATACGCAGTATTTT. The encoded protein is CASSFSSGHTDTQYF.